A selection of T cell receptor beta chains follows, all from one sample in a study of T cell responses to AZD1222 COVID-19 vaccine. Repertoires were generated with immunoSEQ multiplex PCR, while TCRdb's copy carries only in-frame clones and drops some. The profile shows approximately 56,000 clones, approximately 85% of them singletons. Sequencing was performed on peripheral blood, taken on day 0 of AZD1222 vaccination. The receptor source for this set is an adult in good health. Both conserved end residues are part of each CDR3. The order of the fields is D gene, clone size, J gene, V gene, CDR3 DNA, CDR3 protein. The D gene is left open where the match is weak. Size is omitted from some rows. Given values are once, few, many or a class for expanded clones.

>NA|NA|TRBJ2-3|TRBV9
TGTGCCAGCAGCGTCCTCAGGGGAGTAGATACGCAGTATTTT
CASSVLRGVDTQYF
>TRBD2|NA|TRBJ2-3|TRBV30
TGTGCCTGGGCCCAGCGGGGGGTCACAGATACGCAGTATTTT
CAWAQRGVTDTQYF
>NA|NA|TRBJ1-6|TRBV14
TGTGCCAGCAGCCGCGGACGGGGGGCGCGGGATAATTCACCCCTCCACTTT
CASSRGRGARDNSPLHF
>NA|NA|TRBJ1-1|TRBV2
TGTGCCAGCAGTGAAACGACAGTACAGAACACTGAAGCTTTCTTT
CASSETTVQNTEAFF
>NA|NA|TRBJ1-6|TRBV7-8
TGTGCCAGCAGCCGAGGGACACTTAATTCACCCCTCCACTTT
CASSRGTLNSPLHF
>TRBD2|large|TRBJ2-7|TRBV4-1
TGCGCCAGCAGCCAAAACCGGGACTACTACGAGCAGTACTTC
CASSQNRDYYEQYF
>NA|NA|TRBJ1-1|TRBV12-5
TGTGCTAGTGGTTTTGCGGGGGGGGCTTTCTTT
CASGFAGGAFF
>NA|NA|TRBJ2-7|TRBV6-5
TGTGCCAGCAGTTATCAGGGTTTGGTGGGCGAGCAGTACTTC
CASSYQGLVGEQYF
>NA|NA|TRBJ1-1|TRBV11-1
TGTGCCAGCAGCTACGCGATCGGGGGGTTCACTGAAGCTTTCTTT
CASSYAIGGFTEAFF
>TRBD1|NA|TRBJ1-4|TRBV10-2
TGCGCCAGCAGTGAGATTCTGCAGGGGGCTGTTAATGAAAAACTGTTTTTT
CASSEILQGAVNEKLFF
>TRBD2|NA|TRBJ2-3|TRBV3-1/TRBV3-2
TGTGCCAGCAGCCAACCCGGGACTAGCGGGGGGGAAAGCACAGATACGCAGTATTTT
CASSQPGTSGGESTDTQYF
>NA|NA|TRBJ2-3|TRBV5-1
TGCGCCAGCAGCTTGGTACCGGGCAATACGCAGTATTTT
CASSLVPGNTQYF
>NA|NA|TRBJ1-6|TRBV28
TGTGCCAGCAGCTCCTATCAAGAATCCTCCATACCACCCCTCCACTTT
CASSSYQESSIPPLHF
>NA|NA|TRBJ2-3|TRBV27
TGTGCCAGCAGTTTGGGGGGCGCGGTCACAGATACGCAGTATTTT
CASSLGGAVTDTQYF
>NA|few|TRBJ2-6|TRBV2
TGTGCCAGCAGTGAAATGGGTTCTGGGGCCAACGTCCTGACTTTC
CASSEMGSGANVLTF
>TRBD1|NA|TRBJ2-7|TRBV6-1
TGTGCCAGCAGTGAACGGACAGGGAACTACGAGCAGTACTTC
CASSERTGNYEQYF
>NA|few|TRBJ2-1|TRBV6-5
TGTGCCAGCGCGCCACGGACCTACAATGAGCAGTTCTTC
CASAPRTYNEQFF
>NA|NA|TRBJ2-7|TRBV4-2
TGTGCCAGCAGCCAAGATCCAGGATCCTACGAGCAGTACTTC
CASSQDPGSYEQYF
>NA|NA|TRBJ2-5|TRBV15
TGTGCCACCACAGCGGGCTACCAAGAGACCCAGTACTTC
CATTAGYQETQYF
>NA|NA|TRBJ2-7|TRBV5-1
TGCGCCAGCAGCTTCGGACTGCCCTACGAGCAGTACTTC
CASSFGLPYEQYF
>TRBD1|NA|TRBJ1-4|TRBV5-1
TGCGCCAGCAGCATGACAGGGGGAGGCGAAAAACTGTTTTTT
CASSMTGGGEKLFF
>NA|NA|TRBJ2-6|TRBV4-2
TGTGCCAGCAGCCACCTTTGGCAGGCTGGGGCCAACGTCCTGACTTTC
CASSHLWQAGANVLTF
>TRBD1|NA|TRBJ2-7|TRBV3-1/TRBV3-2
TGTGCCAGCAGCCCCCGGGCAGGGGGATCCTACGAGCAGTACTTC
CASSPRAGGSYEQYF
>NA|NA|TRBJ2-3|TRBV3-1/TRBV3-2
TGTGCCAGCAGCCTCCTTAGCGGTAGGCCAGCCGATACGCAGTATTTT
CASSLLSGRPADTQYF
>TRBD2|few|TRBJ2-1|TRBV27
TGTGCCAGCAGTTTATGGGGGGGGGACTCTAAAAACAATGAGCAGTTCTTC
CASSLWGGDSKNNEQFF
>NA|NA|TRBJ2-2|TRBV11-3
TGTGCCAGCAAAAAAGGGGAACCCGGGGAGCTGTTTTTT
CASKKGEPGELFF
>NA|NA|TRBJ2-3|TRBV19
TGTGCCAGTAGTGACTCGCTCAACACAGATACGCAGTATTTT
CASSDSLNTDTQYF
>TRBD1|NA|TRBJ1-6|TRBV19
TGTGCCAGTACCCGCCGGACAGGGTATAATTCACCCCTCCACTTT
CASTRRTGYNSPLHF
>NA|NA|TRBJ1-4|TRBV28
TGTGCCAGCAGTAGGCAGGGGTTTAATGAAAAACTGTTTTTT
CASSRQGFNEKLFF
>NA|NA|TRBJ2-7|TRBV7-8
TGTGCCAGCCGAACAGGTTCTAGCTCCTACGAGCAGTACTTC
CASRTGSSSYEQYF
>NA|NA|TRBJ1-3|TRBV5-1
TGCGCCAGCAGCGATCGGGGAGTGGGTACTGGAAACACCATATATTTT
CASSDRGVGTGNTIYF